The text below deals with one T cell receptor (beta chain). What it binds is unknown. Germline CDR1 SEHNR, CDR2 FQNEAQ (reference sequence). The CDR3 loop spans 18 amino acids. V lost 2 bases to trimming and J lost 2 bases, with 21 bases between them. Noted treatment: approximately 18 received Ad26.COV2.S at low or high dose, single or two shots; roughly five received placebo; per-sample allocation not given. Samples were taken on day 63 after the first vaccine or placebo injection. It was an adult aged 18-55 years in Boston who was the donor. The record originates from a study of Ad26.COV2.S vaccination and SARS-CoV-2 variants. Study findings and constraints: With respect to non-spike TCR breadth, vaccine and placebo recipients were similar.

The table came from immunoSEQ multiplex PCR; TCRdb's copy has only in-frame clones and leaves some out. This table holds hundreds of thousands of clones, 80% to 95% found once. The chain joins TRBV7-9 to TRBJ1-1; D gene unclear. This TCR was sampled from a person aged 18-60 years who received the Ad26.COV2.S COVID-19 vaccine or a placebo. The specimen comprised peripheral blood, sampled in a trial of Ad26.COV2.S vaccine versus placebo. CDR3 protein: CASSLYEVRMWRNTEAFF. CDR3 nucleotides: TGTGCCAGCAGCTTATACGAAGTTCGAATGTGGAGAAACACTGAAGCTTTCTTT.